These T cell receptor beta chains were read from a single sample in a study of cytomegalovirus exposure and HLA in healthy donors. Sequenced by immunoSEQ multiplex PCR; TCRdb stores in-frame clones only, minus some. The sample has around 97,000 clones; more than 75% are singletons. The specimen sequenced was PBMCs. The origin of the receptors is a woman younger than 30 in good health and CMV-seropositive. Both conserved end residues are part of each CDR3. The D gene is left open where the match is weak. Some rows mark clone size as missing; the rest say once, few, many or name a class of expanded clone.

cdr3_nt: TGCGCCAGCAGCGTGGAGGTCCTTGGGGGAGGGACCCAGTACTTC
cdr3_aa: CASSVEVLGGGTQYF
clone_size: few
d_call: -
j_call: TRBJ2-5
v_call: TRBV5-1
cdr3_length: 15

cdr3_nt: TGCGCCAGCAGCTTGTCGGTTAAATTTTATGGCTACACCTTC
cdr3_aa: CASSLSVKFYGYTF
clone_size: -
d_call: -
j_call: TRBJ1-2
v_call: TRBV5-1
cdr3_length: 14

cdr3_nt: TGTGCCAGCAGCGAACGGGGGGGTACGCAGTATTTT
cdr3_aa: CASSERGGTQYF
clone_size: -
d_call: TRBD2
j_call: TRBJ2-3
v_call: TRBV7-3
cdr3_length: 12

cdr3_nt: TGTGCCAGCAGCTTGATTGGCGGAGGAGAAAAACTGTTTTTT
cdr3_aa: CASSLIGGGEKLFF
clone_size: -
d_call: -
j_call: TRBJ1-4
v_call: TRBV5-4
cdr3_length: 14

cdr3_nt: TGTGCCAGCAGGAGGCTTGTAGATACGCAGTATTTT
cdr3_aa: CASRRLVDTQYF
clone_size: -
d_call: -
j_call: TRBJ2-3
v_call: TRBV7-2
cdr3_length: 12

cdr3_nt: TGTGCCAGCAGTTACTCGGGGGGAGGGACCCTGTTCTTC
cdr3_aa: CASSYSGGGTLFF
clone_size: -
d_call: TRBD2
j_call: TRBJ2-1
v_call: TRBV6-5
cdr3_length: 13

cdr3_nt: TGTGCCAGCAGCCGGGAGGAAGGGAACGGCTACACCTTC
cdr3_aa: CASSREEGNGYTF
clone_size: -
d_call: -
j_call: TRBJ1-2
v_call: TRBV7-9
cdr3_length: 13

cdr3_nt: TGTGCCAGCAGCCGCAGGGGACAGGGGTCCTACGAGCAGTACTTC
cdr3_aa: CASSRRGQGSYEQYF
clone_size: medium-sized
d_call: TRBD1
j_call: TRBJ2-7
v_call: TRBV5-4
cdr3_length: 15

cdr3_nt: TGCGCCAGCAGCCCTAGGGGCGAGGCCTACGAGCAGTACTTC
cdr3_aa: CASSPRGEAYEQYF
clone_size: -
d_call: -
j_call: TRBJ2-7
v_call: TRBV5-1
cdr3_length: 14

cdr3_nt: TGTGCCAGCAGTATACTAGCGGGAGCTATCGTCCTGACTTTC
cdr3_aa: CASSILAGAIVLTF
clone_size: few
d_call: TRBD2
j_call: TRBJ2-6
v_call: TRBV28
cdr3_length: 14

cdr3_nt: TGTGCCAGCAAGCCACCCAGACAGGGGAGCTATGGCTACACCTTC
cdr3_aa: CASKPPRQGSYGYTF
clone_size: once
d_call: TRBD1
j_call: TRBJ1-2
v_call: TRBV6-5
cdr3_length: 15

cdr3_nt: TGTGCCAGTAGTATAGAAAACAGATACGGCTACACCTTC
cdr3_aa: CASSIENRYGYTF
clone_size: -
d_call: -
j_call: TRBJ1-2
v_call: TRBV19
cdr3_length: 13

cdr3_nt: TGTGCCAGCTCACCACGGCCAGACAGTGACTATGGCTACACCTTC
cdr3_aa: CASSPRPDSDYGYTF
clone_size: -
d_call: -
j_call: TRBJ1-2
v_call: TRBV18
cdr3_length: 15

cdr3_nt: TGTGCCAGCAGCCCTCGGCAGGGGCCCAGCTATGGCTACACCTTC
cdr3_aa: CASSPRQGPSYGYTF
clone_size: -
d_call: -
j_call: TRBJ1-2
v_call: TRBV5-6
cdr3_length: 15

cdr3_nt: TGTGCCAGCAGTGCGTCCTACGAGCAGTACTTC
cdr3_aa: CASSASYEQYF
clone_size: few
d_call: -
j_call: TRBJ2-7
v_call: TRBV2
cdr3_length: 11

cdr3_nt: TGTGCCAGCAGCTTAAATGCGGGGTCGCAAGAGACCCAGTACTTC
cdr3_aa: CASSLNAGSQETQYF
clone_size: -
d_call: -
j_call: TRBJ2-5
v_call: TRBV27
cdr3_length: 15

cdr3_nt: TGTGCCAGCAGCTTAGGGACTAGCGGGGGGCGGGAGCAGTTCTTC
cdr3_aa: CASSLGTSGGREQFF
clone_size: -
d_call: TRBD2
j_call: TRBJ2-1
v_call: TRBV7-2
cdr3_length: 15

cdr3_nt: TGTGCCAGCAGCGGGGGGGAGTGGCACAATGAGCAGTTCTTC
cdr3_aa: CASSGGEWHNEQFF
clone_size: -
d_call: TRBD2
j_call: TRBJ2-1
v_call: TRBV14
cdr3_length: 14

cdr3_nt: TGTGCCAGCAGCTTGGCGCAGGCCCCGGAGCAGTTCTTC
cdr3_aa: CASSLAQAPEQFF
clone_size: once
d_call: -
j_call: TRBJ2-1
v_call: TRBV5-6
cdr3_length: 13

cdr3_nt: TGTGCCCCGGGGGGACTAGCGGTTTTCTATGAGCAGTACTTC
cdr3_aa: CAPGGLAVFYEQYF
clone_size: few
d_call: TRBD2
j_call: TRBJ2-5
v_call: TRBV2
cdr3_length: 14

cdr3_nt: TGTGCCAGCAGTTTAGGGCGTGAGCAGTTCTTC
cdr3_aa: CASSLGREQFF
clone_size: -
d_call: -
j_call: TRBJ2-1
v_call: TRBV27
cdr3_length: 11

cdr3_nt: TGCGCCAGCAGCCCGCTACAGGTATCAGGGACTGAAGCTTTCTTT
cdr3_aa: CASSPLQVSGTEAFF
clone_size: -
d_call: -
j_call: TRBJ1-1
v_call: TRBV5-1
cdr3_length: 15

cdr3_nt: TGCGCCAGCAACTTTGCGGGGCCAAACTATGGCTACACCTTC
cdr3_aa: CASNFAGPNYGYTF
clone_size: -
d_call: -
j_call: TRBJ1-2
v_call: TRBV10-2
cdr3_length: 14

cdr3_nt: TGTGCCAGCAGCCCGGGACTAGCGGGAGTTTTTACAGATACGCAGTATTTT
cdr3_aa: CASSPGLAGVFTDTQYF
clone_size: -
d_call: TRBD2
j_call: TRBJ2-3
v_call: TRBV5-4
cdr3_length: 17

cdr3_nt: TGCGCCAGCATGGGGCTGGACGAGGAAAAACTGTTTTTT
cdr3_aa: CASMGLDEEKLFF
clone_size: -
d_call: -
j_call: TRBJ1-4
v_call: TRBV23-1
cdr3_length: 13

cdr3_nt: TGTGCCTGGGGCTTGGGGGGGCATGGGAGAGGAACTGAAGCTTTCTTT
cdr3_aa: CAWGLGGHGRGTEAFF
clone_size: few
d_call: -
j_call: TRBJ1-1
v_call: TRBV30
cdr3_length: 16

cdr3_nt: TGTGCTAGTGGTTTATGGGGCGCAGATACGCAGTATTTT
cdr3_aa: CASGLWGADTQYF
clone_size: once
d_call: -
j_call: TRBJ2-3
v_call: TRBV12-5
cdr3_length: 13

cdr3_nt: TGTGCCAGCAGTTTAGAGGAGGGAAGTGTTTTCGAGCAGTACTTC
cdr3_aa: CASSLEEGSVFEQYF
clone_size: -
d_call: -
j_call: TRBJ2-7
v_call: TRBV27
cdr3_length: 15

cdr3_nt: TGTGCCAGCGGGCACGAGCAGTACTTC
cdr3_aa: CASGHEQYF
clone_size: -
d_call: -
j_call: TRBJ2-7
v_call: TRBV9
cdr3_length: 9

cdr3_nt: TGTGCCAGCAGCTTAGGTGGGGCCCGCACAGATACGCAGTATTTT
cdr3_aa: CASSLGGARTDTQYF
clone_size: few
d_call: -
j_call: TRBJ2-3
v_call: TRBV7-9
cdr3_length: 15

cdr3_nt: TGTGCCAGCAGCTCGACTAGCGGGGGAAGACAAGAGACCCAGTACTTC
cdr3_aa: CASSSTSGGRQETQYF
clone_size: few
d_call: TRBD2
j_call: TRBJ2-5
v_call: TRBV5-4
cdr3_length: 16

cdr3_nt: TGTGCCAGCAGCTTAGGGACTAGCGGGACCAATGAGCAGTTCTTC
cdr3_aa: CASSLGTSGTNEQFF
clone_size: -
d_call: TRBD2
j_call: TRBJ2-1
v_call: TRBV7-3
cdr3_length: 15

cdr3_nt: TGTGCCAGCAGGATGACAGTAAACACCTACGAGCAGTACTTC
cdr3_aa: CASRMTVNTYEQYF
clone_size: -
d_call: -
j_call: TRBJ2-7
v_call: TRBV5-4
cdr3_length: 14

cdr3_nt: TGTGCCAGCAGCTTGGACTTGTCCTACGAGCAGTACTTC
cdr3_aa: CASSLDLSYEQYF
clone_size: -
d_call: -
j_call: TRBJ2-7
v_call: TRBV5-6
cdr3_length: 13

cdr3_nt: TGTGCCAGTAGTAGGGGACAGGGGTGGAACGAGCAGTACTTC
cdr3_aa: CASSRGQGWNEQYF
clone_size: few
d_call: TRBD1
j_call: TRBJ2-7
v_call: TRBV19
cdr3_length: 14

cdr3_nt: TGTGCCAGCAGGACCCCGGGACAGGGAGTATACGAGCAGTACTTC
cdr3_aa: CASRTPGQGVYEQYF
clone_size: once
d_call: TRBD1
j_call: TRBJ2-7
v_call: TRBV6-6
cdr3_length: 15

cdr3_nt: TGCGCCAGCAGCTTGTTACAGGGTAACACCGGGGAGCTGTTTTTT
cdr3_aa: CASSLLQGNTGELFF
clone_size: -
d_call: -
j_call: TRBJ2-2
v_call: TRBV5-1
cdr3_length: 15

cdr3_nt: TGTGCCAGCTCACCATTCGTCGGCAGGGAAGGGCAGCAGTACTTC
cdr3_aa: CASSPFVGREGQQYF
clone_size: -
d_call: -
j_call: TRBJ2-7
v_call: TRBV18
cdr3_length: 15

cdr3_nt: TGCGCCAGCAGCCAAGCTAGCGGGGGTCAAGAGACCCAGTACTTC
cdr3_aa: CASSQASGGQETQYF
clone_size: -
d_call: TRBD2
j_call: TRBJ2-5
v_call: TRBV4-1
cdr3_length: 15

cdr3_nt: TGTGCCATCAGCGATCTAAGTCGGGGATTGAACACTGAAGCTTTCTTT
cdr3_aa: CAISDLSRGLNTEAFF
clone_size: -
d_call: -
j_call: TRBJ1-1
v_call: TRBV10-3
cdr3_length: 16

cdr3_nt: TGTGCCAGCAGCAGAGACGGGAAGGGGGACCCCTACGAGCAGTACTTC
cdr3_aa: CASSRDGKGDPYEQYF
clone_size: -
d_call: -
j_call: TRBJ2-7
v_call: TRBV21-1
cdr3_length: 16

cdr3_nt: TGTGCCAGCACTACAGGGGGCTATAATTCACCCCTCCACTTT
cdr3_aa: CASTTGGYNSPLHF
clone_size: -
d_call: TRBD1
j_call: TRBJ1-6
v_call: TRBV2
cdr3_length: 14

cdr3_nt: TGTGCCAGTAACGTAGGGGGGACAGCCTCACCTATGTTTTTT
cdr3_aa: CASNVGGTASPMFF
clone_size: -
d_call: TRBD1
j_call: TRBJ1-4
v_call: TRBV19
cdr3_length: 14

cdr3_nt: TGTGCCAGCACCAAGATGGGACAGGGGGACGAGCAGTACTTC
cdr3_aa: CASTKMGQGDEQYF
clone_size: -
d_call: TRBD1
j_call: TRBJ2-7
v_call: TRBV9
cdr3_length: 14

cdr3_nt: TGTGCCAGCAGTGACTCGTCTAGCGGGAACACCGGGGAGCTGTTTTTT
cdr3_aa: CASSDSSSGNTGELFF
clone_size: few
d_call: TRBD2
j_call: TRBJ2-2
v_call: TRBV6-4
cdr3_length: 16

cdr3_nt: TGTGCCAGCAGGCCACCGGGACAGGGATTCTGTATGGAGTACTTC
cdr3_aa: CASRPPGQGFCMEYF
clone_size: few
d_call: TRBD1
j_call: TRBJ2-7
v_call: TRBV27
cdr3_length: 15